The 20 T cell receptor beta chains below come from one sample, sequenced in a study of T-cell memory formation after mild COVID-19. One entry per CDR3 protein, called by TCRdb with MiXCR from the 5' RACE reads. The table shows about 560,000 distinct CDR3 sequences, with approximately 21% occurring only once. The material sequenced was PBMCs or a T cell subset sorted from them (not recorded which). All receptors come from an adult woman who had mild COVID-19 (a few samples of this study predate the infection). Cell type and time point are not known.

The CDR3, as DNA: TGTGCCAGCAGTGTCCAGCGGGGGGGCACAGATACGCAGTATTTT. Amino acid sequence: CASSVQRGGTDTQYF. V gene TRBV6-4 combines with J gene TRBJ2-3; 9 bases agree with TRBD2. Germline CDR1 MRHNA, CDR2 SNTAGT. This CDR3 has 15 residues. V gave up 4 bases and J gave up 1 base; unmatched junction bases: 3.

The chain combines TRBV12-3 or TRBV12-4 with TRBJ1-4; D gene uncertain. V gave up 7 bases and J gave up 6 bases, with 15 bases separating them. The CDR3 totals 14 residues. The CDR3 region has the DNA TGTGCCAGCACCTTGGGATACGGTTATGAAAAACTGTTTTTT. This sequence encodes CASTLGYGYEKLFF.

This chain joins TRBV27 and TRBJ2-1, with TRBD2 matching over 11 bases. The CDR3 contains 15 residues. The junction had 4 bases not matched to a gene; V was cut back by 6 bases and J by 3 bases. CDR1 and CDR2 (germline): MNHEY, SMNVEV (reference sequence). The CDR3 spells CASSYGTSGYNEQFF. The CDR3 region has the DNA TGTGCCAGCAGCTACGGGACTAGCGGCTACAATGAGCAGTTCTTC.

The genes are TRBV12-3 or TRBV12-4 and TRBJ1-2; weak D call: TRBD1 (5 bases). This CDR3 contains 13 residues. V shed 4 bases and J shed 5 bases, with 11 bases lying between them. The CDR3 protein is CASSWGRIYGYTF. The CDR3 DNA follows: TGTGCCAGCAGTTGGGGGAGAATTTATGGCTACACCTTC.

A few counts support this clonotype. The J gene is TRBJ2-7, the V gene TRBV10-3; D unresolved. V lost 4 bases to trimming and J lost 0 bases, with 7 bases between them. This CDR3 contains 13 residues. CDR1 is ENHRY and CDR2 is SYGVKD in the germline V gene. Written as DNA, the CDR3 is TGTGCCATCAGTGCGGCTAGCTCCTACGAGCAGTACTTC. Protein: CAISAASSYEQYF.

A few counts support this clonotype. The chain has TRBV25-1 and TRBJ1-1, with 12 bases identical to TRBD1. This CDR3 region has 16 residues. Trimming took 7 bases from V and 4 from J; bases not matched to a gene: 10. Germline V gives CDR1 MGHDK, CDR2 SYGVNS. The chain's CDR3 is CASTRGTGGLATEAFF. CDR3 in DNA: TGTGCCAGCACCAGGGGGACAGGGGGCTTGGCCACTGAAGCTTTCTTT.

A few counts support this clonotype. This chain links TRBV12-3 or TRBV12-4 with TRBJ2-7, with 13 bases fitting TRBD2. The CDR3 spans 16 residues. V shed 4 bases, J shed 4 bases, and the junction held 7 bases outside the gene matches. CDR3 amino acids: CASSSEGLAGIYEQYF. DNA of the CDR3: TGTGCCAGCAGTTCCGAGGGACTAGCGGGAATATACGAGCAGTACTTC.

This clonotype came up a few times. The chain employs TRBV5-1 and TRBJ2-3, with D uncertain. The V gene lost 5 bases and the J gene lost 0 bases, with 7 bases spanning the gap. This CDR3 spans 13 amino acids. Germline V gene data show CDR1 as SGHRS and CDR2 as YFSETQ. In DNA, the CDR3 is TGCGCCAGCAGGGTAGCTAGCACAGATACGCAGTATTTT. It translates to CASRVASTDTQYF.

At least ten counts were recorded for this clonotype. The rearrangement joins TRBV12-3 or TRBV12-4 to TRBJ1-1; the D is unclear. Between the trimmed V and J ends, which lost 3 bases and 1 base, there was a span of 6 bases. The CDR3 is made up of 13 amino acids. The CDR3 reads CASSFAGNTEAFF. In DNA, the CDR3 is TGTGCCAGCAGTTTCGCGGGGAACACTGAAGCTTTCTTT.

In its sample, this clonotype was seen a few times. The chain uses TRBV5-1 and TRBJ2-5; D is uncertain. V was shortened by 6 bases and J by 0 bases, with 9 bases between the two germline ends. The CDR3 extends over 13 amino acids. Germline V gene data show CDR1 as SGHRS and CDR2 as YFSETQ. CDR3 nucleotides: TGCGCCAGCACTCAGACGTACCAAGAGACCCAGTACTTC. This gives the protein CASTQTYQETQYF.

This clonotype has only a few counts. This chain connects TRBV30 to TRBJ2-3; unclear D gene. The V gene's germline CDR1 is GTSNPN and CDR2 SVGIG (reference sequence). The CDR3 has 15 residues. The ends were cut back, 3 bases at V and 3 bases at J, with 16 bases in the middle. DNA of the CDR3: TGTGCCTGGAGGCCAAAGGAAGGAAGAACAGATACGCAGTATTTT. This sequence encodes CAWRPKEGRTDTQYF.

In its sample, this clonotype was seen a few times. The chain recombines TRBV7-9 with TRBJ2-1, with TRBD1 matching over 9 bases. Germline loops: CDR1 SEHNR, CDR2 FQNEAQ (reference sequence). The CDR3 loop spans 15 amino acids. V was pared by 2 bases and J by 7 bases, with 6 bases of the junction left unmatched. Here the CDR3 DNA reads TGTGCCAGCAGCTTACTGCGGACAGGGGTAAATGAGCAGTTCTTC. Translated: CASSLLRTGVNEQFF.

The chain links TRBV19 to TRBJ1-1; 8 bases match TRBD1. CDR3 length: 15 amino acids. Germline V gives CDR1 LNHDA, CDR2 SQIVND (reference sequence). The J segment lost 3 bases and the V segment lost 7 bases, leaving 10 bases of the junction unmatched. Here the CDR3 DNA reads TGTGCCAGTACATTCACCGGACAGGGAGACACTGAAGCTTTCTTT. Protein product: CASTFTGQGDTEAFF.

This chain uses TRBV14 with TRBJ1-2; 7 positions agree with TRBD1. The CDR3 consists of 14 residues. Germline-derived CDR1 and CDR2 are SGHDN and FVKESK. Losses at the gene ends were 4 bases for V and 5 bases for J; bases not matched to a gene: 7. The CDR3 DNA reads TGTGCCAGCAGCCCGGGACAGCCGGCGTATGGCTACACCTTC. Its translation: CASSPGQPAYGYTF.

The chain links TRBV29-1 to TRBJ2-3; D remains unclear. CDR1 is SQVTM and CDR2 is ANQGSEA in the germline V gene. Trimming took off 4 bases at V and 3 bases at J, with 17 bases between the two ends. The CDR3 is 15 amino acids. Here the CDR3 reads CSVVFSGARTDTQYF. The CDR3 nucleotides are TGCAGCGTTGTATTTTCGGGCGCCAGGACAGATACGCAGTATTTT.

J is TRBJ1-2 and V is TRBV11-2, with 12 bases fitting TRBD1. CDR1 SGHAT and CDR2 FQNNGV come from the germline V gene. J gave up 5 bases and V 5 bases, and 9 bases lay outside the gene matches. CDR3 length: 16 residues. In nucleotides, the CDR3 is TGTGCCAGCAGCCCTACAACGGGACAGGGGGCTTATGGCTACACCTTC. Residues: CASSPTTGQGAYGYTF.

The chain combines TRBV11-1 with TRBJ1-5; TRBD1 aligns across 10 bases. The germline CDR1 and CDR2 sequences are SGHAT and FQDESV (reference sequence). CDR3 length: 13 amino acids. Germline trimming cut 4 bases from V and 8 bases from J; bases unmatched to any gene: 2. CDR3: CASSYGTGEPQHF. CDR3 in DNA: TGTGCCAGCAGCTACGGGACAGGGGAGCCCCAGCATTTT.

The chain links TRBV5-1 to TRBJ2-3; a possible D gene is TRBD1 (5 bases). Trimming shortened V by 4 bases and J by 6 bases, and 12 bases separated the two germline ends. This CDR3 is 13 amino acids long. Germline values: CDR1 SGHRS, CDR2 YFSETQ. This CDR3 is CASSPTAGDTQYF. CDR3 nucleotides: TGCGCCAGCAGCCCGACAGCCGGGGATACGCAGTATTTT.

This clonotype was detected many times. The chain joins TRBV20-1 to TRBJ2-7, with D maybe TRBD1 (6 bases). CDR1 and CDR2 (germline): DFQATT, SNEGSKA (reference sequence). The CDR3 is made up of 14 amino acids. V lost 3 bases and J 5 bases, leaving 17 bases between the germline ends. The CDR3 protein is CSARPGTGLHEQYF. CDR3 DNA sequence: TGCAGTGCTAGGCCGGGCACAGGGCTGCACGAGCAGTACTTC.

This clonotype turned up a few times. The CDR3 loop reads CASNWSGKGTDTQYF. In DNA form, the CDR3 reads TGTGCCAGCAACTGGAGCGGAAAGGGCACAGATACGCAGTATTTT. This chain connects TRBV9 to TRBJ2-3; D possibly corresponds to TRBD2 (5 bases). CDR1 and CDR2 (germline): SGDLS, YYNGEE. Deletions cut 6 bases from V and 1 base from J, with 15 bases between. This CDR3 is built from 15 residues.